This record looks at one TCR beta chain sequence and its context. The sample comes from a study of T cells of healthy individuals. TCRdb recomputed calls from the 5' RACE reads with MiXCR, one row per CDR3 protein. Among around 63,000 distinct CDR3 sequences listed, roughly 16% were seen once. This CDR3 is built from 11 residues. Trimming left V 6 bases short and J 6 bases short, with 5 bases between. The V gene's germline CDR1 is MNHEY and CDR2 SVGAGI. This clonotype originated in a human donor in good health. The rearrangement joins TRBV6-5 to TRBJ2-2; D gene unclear. The CDR3 is CASRVAGELFF. Written as DNA, the CDR3 is TGTGCCAGCAGGGTTGCCGGGGAGCTGTTTTTT.